This entry lists 12 T cell receptor beta chains sequenced from one sample in a study of neoadjuvant anti-PD-1 for oral cavity cancer. Produced via immunoSEQ multiplex PCR; TCRdb's table is partial and in-frame only. The data hold approximately 12,000 clones, with about 64% observed a single time. Time point specified: after neoadjuvant nivolumab, at surgical resection. Sequencing was performed on PBMCs, taken after nivolumab (anti-PD-1) treatment. The receptor set was obtained from a person between 35 and 79 years old with oral cavity squamous cell carcinoma.

V is TRBV10-3 and J is TRBJ2-5; 9 positions agree with TRBD1. The CDR3 runs 12 residues. J was trimmed by 5 bases and V by 6 bases; bases with no gene match: 1. Per the germline V gene, CDR1 is ENHRY and CDR2 is SYGVKD. CDR3 region: CAIRGQGETQYF. The DNA of the CDR3 is TGTGCCATCAGAGGACAGGGGGAGACCCAGTACTTC.

The V and J genes are TRBV27 and TRBJ2-2; TRBD1 or TRBD2 may be the D gene (5 bases each). CDR1 is MNHEY and CDR2 is SMNVEV in the germline V gene (reference sequence). This CDR3 region has 14 residues. The V gene lost 5 bases and the J gene lost 3 bases, with 10 bases spanning the gap. DNA for the CDR3: TGTGCCAGCAGTCCCGGGACCCACACCGGGGAGCTGTTTTTT. This codes for CASSPGTHTGELFF.

The chain recombines TRBV2 with TRBJ2-1, with 13 bases aligning to TRBD2. The CDR3 contains 15 residues. The V gene's germline CDR1 is SNHLY and CDR2 FYNNEI. Trimming removed 6 bases from V and 6 bases from J; junction bases left unmatched: 5. CDR3 DNA: TGTGCCAGCAGGCGGACTAGCGGGAGCTCCAATGAGCAGTTCTTC. Its protein is CASRRTSGSSNEQFF.

The chain recombines TRBV5-1 with TRBJ2-7, with D possibly matching TRBD1 (5 bases). Germline-derived CDR1 and CDR2 are SGHRS and YFSETQ. Trimming took 0 bases from V and 5 from J, leaving 12 bases between them. This CDR3 region has 14 residues. CDR3 loop: CASSLESGRNEQYF. In nucleotides, the CDR3 is TGCGCCAGCAGCTTGGAGTCAGGGCGAAACGAGCAGTACTTC.

J is TRBJ1-3 and V is TRBV5-6; possibly TRBD1 for D (5 bases). The CDR3 length is 16 residues. The germline V gene has CDR1 SGHDT and CDR2 YYEEEE. V shed 4 bases and J shed 0 bases, with 14 bases lying between them. CDR3 loop: CASSRRATFSGNTIYF. CDR3 in DNA: TGTGCCAGCAGCCGCAGGGCCACTTTCTCTGGAAACACCATATATTTT.

This clone has a handful of counts. The V and J genes are TRBV28 and TRBJ2-1; possible D gene TRBD1, 6 bases. The CDR3 consists of 15 residues. Germline-derived CDR1 and CDR2 are MDHEN and SYDVKM. The germline V and J ends were trimmed by 5 bases and 4 bases, with 15 bases remaining between them. CDR3 protein: CASSTSRDRYNEQFF. DNA of the CDR3: TGTGCCAGCAGTACCTCTAGAGACAGGTACAATGAGCAGTTCTTC.

V gene TRBV6-6 combines with J gene TRBJ2-3, with 7 nucleotides matching TRBD1. CDR3 length: 16 amino acids. J gave up 5 bases and V 7 bases, and 15 bases lay outside the gene matches. Germline loops: CDR1 MNHNY, CDR2 SVGAGI (reference sequence). CDR3 coding DNA: TGTGCCAGCACCTCACTGACAGGGCGGCCGGTAGATACGCAGTATTTT. Translating it yields CASTSLTGRPVDTQYF.

This sequence joins TRBV19 and TRBJ2-3; 9 bases map to TRBD2. The CDR3 sequence is 15 residues long. V lost 5 bases to trimming and J lost 2 bases; unmatched junction nucleotides: 5. In germline, CDR1 is LNHDA, CDR2 SQIVND (reference sequence). Here the CDR3 reads CASSPRLADTDTQYF. CDR3 coding DNA: TGTGCCAGTAGTCCCCGACTAGCGGACACAGATACGCAGTATTTT.

The rearrangement links TRBV19 to TRBJ2-6; D is undetermined. The V gene's germline CDR1 is LNHDA and CDR2 SQIVND (reference sequence). Trimming shortened V by 4 bases and J by 0 bases, and 13 bases separated the two germline ends. The CDR3 covers 17 residues. DNA for the CDR3: TGTGCCAGTAGTAGGTCAGGCCTGAGCTCTGGGGCCAACGTCCTGACTTTC. Encoded protein: CASSRSGLSSGANVLTF.

The chain employs TRBV5-1 and TRBJ1-5; no clear D. CDR3 length: 14 amino acids. Trimming removed 4 bases at V and 2 bases at J, with 10 bases between. Germline V gene lookup returns CDR1 SGHRS and CDR2 YFSETQ. The CDR3 bases are TGCGCCAGCAGCCCGGATAGGGGCAATCAGCCCCAGCATTTT. Protein product: CASSPDRGNQPQHF.

The chain couples TRBV6-5 to TRBJ2-5; D is perhaps TRBD2 (6 bases). The germline V gene encodes CDR1 MNHEY and CDR2 SVGAGI. The CDR3 runs 14 residues. Trimming took 2 bases from V and 7 from J, leaving 14 bases between them. Written as DNA, the CDR3 is TGTGCCAGCAGTTACGTCCGGGAGCGCGGGACCCAGTACTTC. The encoded protein is CASSYVRERGTQYF.

This chain joins TRBV10-3 and TRBJ2-3; D ambiguous. Trimming took off 6 bases at V and 2 bases at J, with 3 bases between the two ends. Germline V gives CDR1 ENHRY, CDR2 SYGVKD. This CDR3 is 11 amino acids long. The CDR3 region is CAIRDTDTQYF. The CDR3 region has the DNA TGTGCCATCAGGGACACAGATACGCAGTATTTT.